A single sample gave rise to the 8 T cell receptor beta chains below, sequenced in a study of blood T cell repertoires in COVID-19. Sequencing used immunoSEQ multiplex PCR; TCRdb keeps in-frame clones, though not all of them. The sample has approximately 150,000 clones, almost 80% seen once. Sequences were obtained from peripheral blood. The receptors derive from a middle-aged man with active or convalescent COVID-19.

The chain recombines TRBV11-3 with TRBJ2-1, with 8 bases fitting TRBD2. CDR3 length: 14 amino acids. The germline V gene has CDR1 SGHNT and CDR2 YENEEA. The ends lost 3 bases at V and 6 bases at J; junction bases unmatched: 4. The DNA for the CDR3 is TGTGCCAGCAGCTTGTCGGGAGGGCTCAATGAGCAGTTCTTC. It encodes CASSLSGGLNEQFF.

This clone was found a few times. The chain is built from TRBV5-1 and TRBJ2-5, with TRBD2 matching 15 bases. This CDR3 is 19 amino acids long. Germline V gene lookup returns CDR1 SGHRS and CDR2 YFSETQ. The junction had 12 bases not matched to a gene; V was cut back by 4 bases and J by 2 bases. The CDR3 DNA reads TGCGCCAGCAGCACCCGACCGGGACTAGCGGGAGGTACACAAGAGACCCAGTACTTC. It translates to CASSTRPGLAGGTQETQYF.

The rearrangement links TRBV9 to TRBJ1-4, with D unclear. V lost 0 bases and J 3 bases, leaving 9 bases between the germline ends. The V gene's germline CDR1 is SGDLS and CDR2 YYNGEE. This CDR3 contains 15 residues. The CDR3 sequence is CASSVAGASNEKLFF. The CDR3 nucleotides are TGTGCCAGCAGCGTAGCAGGCGCCTCTAATGAAAAACTGTTTTTT.

V usage is TRBV27 and J usage is TRBJ2-2; TRBD1 aligns across 8 bases. The ends lost 4 bases at V and 4 bases at J; junction bases unmatched: 8. Germline loops: CDR1 MNHEY, CDR2 SMNVEV (reference sequence). The CDR3 sequence is 16 residues long. CDR3 coding DNA: TGTGCCAGCAGTTGGTCCGGCCAGGGGGCCACCGGGGAGCTGTTTTTT. Protein product: CASSWSGQGATGELFF.

The chain couples TRBV7-9 to TRBJ2-1, with a possible D match to TRBD2 (5 bases). CDR3 length: 15 amino acids. V was trimmed by 1 base and J by 4 bases, leaving 11 bases between them. CDR1 is SEHNR and CDR2 is FQNEAQ in the germline V gene (reference sequence). The CDR3 sequence: CASSLVLTGYNEQFF. CDR3 in DNA: TGTGCCAGCAGCTTAGTTCTTACGGGGTACAATGAGCAGTTCTTC. The entire variable domain, with the rest obtained from reference TRBV7-9 and TRBJ2-1, is as follows: DTGVSQNPRHKITKRGQNVTFRCDPISEHNRLYWYRQTLGQGPEFLTYFQNEAQLEKSRLLSDRFSAERPKGSFSTLEIQRTEQGDSAMYLCASSLVLTGYNEQFFGPGTRLTVL.

V is TRBV7-2 and J is TRBJ1-1; a possible D gene is TRBD1 (5 bases). This CDR3 has 13 amino acids. Germline V lookup: CDR1 SGHTA, CDR2 FQGNSA. V gave up 6 bases and J gave up 4 bases, with 12 bases separating them. Written as DNA, the CDR3 is TGTGCCAGCAGTCAGGTCGGGGGCACTGAAGCTTTCTTT. It yields the protein CASSQVGGTEAFF.

V usage is TRBV1 and J usage is TRBJ2-1; the D call of TRBD2 is as the table states it, not checked on the DNA. TRBV1 is marked as a pseudogene. This CDR3 has 16 residues. CDR3 bases: TGCACCAGCAGCCCATCCGGACTAGCCTTCGACAATGAGCAGTTCTTC. Protein: CTSSPSGLAFDNEQFF.

The chain has TRBV3-1 (or the pseudogene TRBV3-2) and TRBJ2-7, with TRBD2 matching 9 bases. Germline V gives CDR1 LGHDT, CDR2 YNNKEL (reference sequence). The junction had 7 bases not matched to a gene; V was cut back by 6 bases and J by 1 base. This CDR3 has 15 amino acids. The CDR3: CASRMGLAGSYEQYF. In DNA form, the CDR3 reads TGTGCCAGCAGGATGGGACTAGCTGGATCCTACGAGCAGTACTTC.